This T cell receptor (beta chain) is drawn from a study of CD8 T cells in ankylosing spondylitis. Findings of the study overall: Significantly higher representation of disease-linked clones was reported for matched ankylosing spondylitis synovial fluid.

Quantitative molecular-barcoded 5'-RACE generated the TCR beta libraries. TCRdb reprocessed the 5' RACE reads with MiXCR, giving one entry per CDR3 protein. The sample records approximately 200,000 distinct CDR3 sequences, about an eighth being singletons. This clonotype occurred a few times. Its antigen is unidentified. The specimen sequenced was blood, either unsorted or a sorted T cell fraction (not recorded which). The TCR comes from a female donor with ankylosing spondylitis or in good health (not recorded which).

CDR3 bases: TGTGCCACCACCCCAGACCGAAATTCACCCCTCCACTTT. This translates into CATTPDRNSPLHF. The chain uses TRBV15 and TRBJ1-6; no clear D gene. The V end was cut by 7 bases, the J end by 7 bases, with 11 bases between. Germline lookup yields CDR1 LNHNV and CDR2 YYDKDF (reference sequence). The CDR3 sequence is 13 residues long.